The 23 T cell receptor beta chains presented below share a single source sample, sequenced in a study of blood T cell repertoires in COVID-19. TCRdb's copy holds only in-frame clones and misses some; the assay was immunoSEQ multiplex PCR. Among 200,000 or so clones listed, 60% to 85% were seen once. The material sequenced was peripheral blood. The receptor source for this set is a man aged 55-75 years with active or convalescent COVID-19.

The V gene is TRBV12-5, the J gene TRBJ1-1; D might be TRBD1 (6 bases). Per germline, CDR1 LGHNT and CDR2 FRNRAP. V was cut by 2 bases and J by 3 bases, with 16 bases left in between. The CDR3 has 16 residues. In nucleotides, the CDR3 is TGTGCTAGTGGTTTGTCTACGACAGGAAGGGACACTGAAGCTTTCTTT. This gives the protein CASGLSTTGRDTEAFF.

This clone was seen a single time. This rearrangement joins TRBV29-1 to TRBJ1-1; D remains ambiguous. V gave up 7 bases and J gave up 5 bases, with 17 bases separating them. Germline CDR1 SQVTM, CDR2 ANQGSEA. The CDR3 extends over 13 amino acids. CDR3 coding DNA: TGCAGCGCCAGATCGGATGTAGCTACTGAAGCTTTCTTT. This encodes CSARSDVATEAFF.

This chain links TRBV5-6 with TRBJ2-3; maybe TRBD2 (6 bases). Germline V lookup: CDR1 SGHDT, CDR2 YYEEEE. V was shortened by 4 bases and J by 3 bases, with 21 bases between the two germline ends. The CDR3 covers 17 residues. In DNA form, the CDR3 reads TGTGCCAGCAGCCTGCTAGGGCAAGCCGCGGGGACAGATACGCAGTATTTT. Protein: CASSLLGQAAGTDTQYF.

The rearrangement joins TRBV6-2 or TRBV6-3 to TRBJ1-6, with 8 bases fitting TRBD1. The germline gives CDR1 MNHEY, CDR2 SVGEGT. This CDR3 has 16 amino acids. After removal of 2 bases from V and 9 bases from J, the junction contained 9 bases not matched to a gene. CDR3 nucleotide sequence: TGTGCCAGCAGTTACCCCGGACAGGGAGCGGCTTCACCCCTCCACTTT. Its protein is CASSYPGQGAASPLHF.

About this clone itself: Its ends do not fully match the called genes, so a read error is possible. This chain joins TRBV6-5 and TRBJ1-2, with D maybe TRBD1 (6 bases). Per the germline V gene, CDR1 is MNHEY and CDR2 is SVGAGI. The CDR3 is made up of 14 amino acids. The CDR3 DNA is TGTGCCAGCAGTGACTCTGGACAGAGCTATGGCTACACCTTC. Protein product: CASSDSGQSYGYTF.

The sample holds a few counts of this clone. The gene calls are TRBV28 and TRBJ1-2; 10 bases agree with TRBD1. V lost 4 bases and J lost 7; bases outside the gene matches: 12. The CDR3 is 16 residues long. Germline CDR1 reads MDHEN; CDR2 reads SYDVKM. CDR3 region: CASSSGLLGQGSGYTF. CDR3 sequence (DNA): TGTGCCAGCAGTTCCGGCCTATTGGGACAGGGGAGTGGCTACACCTTC.

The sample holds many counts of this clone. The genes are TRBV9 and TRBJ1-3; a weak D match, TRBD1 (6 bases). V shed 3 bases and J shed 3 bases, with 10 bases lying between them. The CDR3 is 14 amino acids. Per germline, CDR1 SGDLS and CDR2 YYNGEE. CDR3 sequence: CASSGGTFGNTIYF. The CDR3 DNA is TGTGCCAGCAGCGGTGGGACATTTGGAAACACCATATATTTT. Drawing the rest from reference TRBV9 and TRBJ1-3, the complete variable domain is DSGVTQTPKHLITATGQRVTLRCSPRSGDLSVYWYQQSLDQGLQFLIQYYNGEERAKGNILERFSAQQFPDLHSELNLSSLELGDSALYFCASSGGTFGNTIYFGEGSWLTVV.

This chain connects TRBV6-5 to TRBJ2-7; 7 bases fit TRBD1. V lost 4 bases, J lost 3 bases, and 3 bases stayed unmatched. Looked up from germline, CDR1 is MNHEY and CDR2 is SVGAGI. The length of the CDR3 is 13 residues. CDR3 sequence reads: CASSFTGDYEQYF. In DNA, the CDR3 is TGTGCCAGCAGTTTTACAGGGGACTACGAGCAGTACTTC.

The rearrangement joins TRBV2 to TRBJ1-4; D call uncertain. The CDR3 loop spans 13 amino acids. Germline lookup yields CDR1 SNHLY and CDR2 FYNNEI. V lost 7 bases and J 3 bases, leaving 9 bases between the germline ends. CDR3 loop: CASTPPANEKLFF. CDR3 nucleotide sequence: TGTGCCAGCACCCCGCCGGCTAATGAAAAACTGTTTTTT.

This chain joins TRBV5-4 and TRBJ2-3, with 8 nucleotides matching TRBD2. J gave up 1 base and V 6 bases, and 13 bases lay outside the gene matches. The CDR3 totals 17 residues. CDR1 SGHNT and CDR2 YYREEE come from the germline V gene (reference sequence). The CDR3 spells CASTRSWREVGTDTQYF. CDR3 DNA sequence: TGTGCCAGCACCAGGTCTTGGCGGGAGGTTGGCACAGATACGCAGTATTTT.

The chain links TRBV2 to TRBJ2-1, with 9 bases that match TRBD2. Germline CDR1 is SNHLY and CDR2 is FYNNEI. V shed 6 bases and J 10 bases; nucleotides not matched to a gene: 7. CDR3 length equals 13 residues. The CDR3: CASRASGLAEQFF. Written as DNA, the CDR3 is TGTGCCAGCAGGGCCTCGGGACTAGCAGAGCAGTTCTTC. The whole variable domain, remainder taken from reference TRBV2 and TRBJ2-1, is EPEVTQTPSHQVTQMGQEVILRCVPISNHLYFYWYRQILGQKVEFLVSFYNNEISEKSEIFDDQFSVERPDGSNFTLKIRSTKLEDSAMYFCASRASGLAEQFFGPGTRLTVL.

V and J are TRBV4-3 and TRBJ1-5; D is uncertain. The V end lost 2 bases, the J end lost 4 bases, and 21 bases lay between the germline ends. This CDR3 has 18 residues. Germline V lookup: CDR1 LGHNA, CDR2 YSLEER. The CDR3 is CASSQTSYVGASNQPQHF. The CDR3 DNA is TGCGCCAGCAGCCAAACTAGCTACGTTGGAGCATCAAATCAGCCCCAGCATTTT.

DNA for the CDR3: TGTGCCAGCAGCCTCGGACTAGCTGGCGAGCAGTTCTTC. This gives the protein CASSLGLAGEQFF. The V and J genes are TRBV7-2 and TRBJ2-1, with 8 bases matching TRBD2. Germline V gene sequence: CDR1 SGHTA, CDR2 FQGNSA. CDR3 length equals 13 residues. V trimming: 5 bases; J trimming: 10 bases; junction bases outside the gene matches: 7. The whole variable domain, filled in from reference TRBV7-2 and TRBJ2-1, reads GAGVSQSPSNKVTEKGKDVELRCDPISGHTALYWYRQSLGQGLEFLIYFQGNSAPDKSGLPSDRFSAERTGGSVSTLTIQRTQQEDSAVYLCASSLGLAGEQFFGPGTRLTVL.

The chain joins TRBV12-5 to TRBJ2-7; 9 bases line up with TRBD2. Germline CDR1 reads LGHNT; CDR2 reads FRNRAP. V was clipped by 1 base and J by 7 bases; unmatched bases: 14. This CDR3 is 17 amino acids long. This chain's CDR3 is CASGLGNLAGASGEQYF. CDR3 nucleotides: TGTGCTAGTGGTTTGGGGAACTTAGCGGGAGCCTCGGGTGAGCAGTACTTC.

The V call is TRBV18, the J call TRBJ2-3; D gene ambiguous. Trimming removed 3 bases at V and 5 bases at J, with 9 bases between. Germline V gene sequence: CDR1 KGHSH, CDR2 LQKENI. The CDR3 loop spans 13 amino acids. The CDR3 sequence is CASSPPEVDTQYF. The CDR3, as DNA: TGTGCCAGCTCACCCCCAGAGGTAGATACGCAGTATTTT. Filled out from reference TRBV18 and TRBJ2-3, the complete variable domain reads NAGVMQNPRHLVRRRGQEARLRCSPMKGHSHVYWYRQLPEEGLKFMVYLQKENIIDESGMPKERFSAEFPKEGPSILRIQQVVRGDSAAYFCASSPPEVDTQYFGPGTRLTVL.

The CDR3 sequence is CATSDFRDRNSYEQYF. The CDR3 nucleotides are TGTGCCACCAGTGATTTTCGGGACAGGAACTCCTACGAGCAGTACTTC. The chain couples TRBV24-1 to TRBJ2-7, with 8 bases lining up with TRBD1. The CDR3 extends over 16 amino acids. CDR1 is KGHDR and CDR2 is SFDVKD in the germline V gene. The V segment lost 1 base and the J segment 0 bases; nucleotides outside the gene matches: 4.

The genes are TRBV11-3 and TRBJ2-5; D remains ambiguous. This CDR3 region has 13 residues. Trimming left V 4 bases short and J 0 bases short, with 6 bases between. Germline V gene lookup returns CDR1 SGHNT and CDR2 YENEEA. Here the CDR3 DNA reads TGTGCCAGCAGCTATGGCAACCAAGAGACCCAGTACTTC. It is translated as CASSYGNQETQYF.

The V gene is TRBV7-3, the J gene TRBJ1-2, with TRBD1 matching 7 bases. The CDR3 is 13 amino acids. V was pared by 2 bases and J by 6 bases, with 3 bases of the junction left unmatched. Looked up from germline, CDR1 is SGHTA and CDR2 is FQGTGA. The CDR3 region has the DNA TGTGCCAGCAGCTTAGGGCAGGGGGATGGCTACACCTTC. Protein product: CASSLGQGDGYTF.

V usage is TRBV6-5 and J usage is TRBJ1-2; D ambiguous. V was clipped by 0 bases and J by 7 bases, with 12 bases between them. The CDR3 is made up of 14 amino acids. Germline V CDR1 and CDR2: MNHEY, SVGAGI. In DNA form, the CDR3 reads TGTGCCAGCAGTTACTCCACCGCTGGAGGTGGCTACACCTTC. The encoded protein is CASSYSTAGGGYTF.

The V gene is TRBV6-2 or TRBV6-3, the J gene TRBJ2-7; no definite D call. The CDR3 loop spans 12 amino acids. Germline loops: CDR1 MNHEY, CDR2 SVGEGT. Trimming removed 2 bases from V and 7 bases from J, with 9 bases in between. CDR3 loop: CASSYGPPEQYF. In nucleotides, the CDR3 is TGTGCCAGCAGTTACGGGCCACCAGAGCAGTACTTC.

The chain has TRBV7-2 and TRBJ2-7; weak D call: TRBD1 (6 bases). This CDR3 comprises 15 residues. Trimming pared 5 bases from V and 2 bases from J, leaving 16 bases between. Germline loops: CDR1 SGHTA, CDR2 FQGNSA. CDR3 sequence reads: CASSPDHRATYEQYF. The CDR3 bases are TGTGCCAGCAGCCCGGACCACAGGGCTACCTACGAGCAGTACTTC. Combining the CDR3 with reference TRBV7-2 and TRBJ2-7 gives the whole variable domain GAGVSQSPSNKVTEKGKDVELRCDPISGHTALYWYRQSLGQGLEFLIYFQGNSAPDKSGLPSDRFSAERTGGSVSTLTIQRTQQEDSAVYLCASSPDHRATYEQYFGPGTRLTVT.

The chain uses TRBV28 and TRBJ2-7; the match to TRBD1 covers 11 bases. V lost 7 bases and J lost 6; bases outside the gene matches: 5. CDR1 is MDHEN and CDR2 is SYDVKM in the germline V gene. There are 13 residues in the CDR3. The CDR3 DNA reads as TGTGCCAGCACCAGGACAGGGGGCGCCGAGCAGTACTTC. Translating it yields CASTRTGGAEQYF.

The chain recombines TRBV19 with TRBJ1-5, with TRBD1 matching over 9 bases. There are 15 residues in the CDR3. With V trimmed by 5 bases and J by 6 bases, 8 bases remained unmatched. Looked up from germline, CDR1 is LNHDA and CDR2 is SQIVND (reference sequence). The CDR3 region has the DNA TGTGCCAGTAGTGCCTCGACAGGGGGAGGTCAGCCCCAGCATTTT. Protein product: CASSASTGGGQPQHF.